This entry features one T cell receptor beta chain sequence. This sample was included in a study of identical twins. This CDR3 has 16 amino acids. The V end was cut by 3 bases, the J end by 2 bases, with 16 bases between. Germline V gives CDR1 KGHSH, CDR2 LQKENI. Among all donors, each was a healthy Caucasian. TCRdb fed the 5' RACE reads into MiXCR, producing one record per CDR3 protein. This table has about 260,000 distinct CDR3 sequences, 5.5% to 7% appearing once. The sample also formed part of further work on yellow fever vaccine responses in identical twins.

The rearrangement uses TRBV18 and TRBJ1-1; weak D call: TRBD1 (6 bases). The TCR originated in a woman between 18 and 29 years old in good health. Material: memory (CD45RO+) T cells sorted from blood. DNA for the CDR3: TGTGCCAGCTCACCCTCCCGCCTACAGGGCAACACTGAAGCTTTCTTT. Protein product: CASSPSRLQGNTEAFF.